These 8 T cell receptor beta chains were sequenced from one sample in a study of T cells in Graves' hyperthyroidism and ophthalmopathy. RNA transcripts provided the source from which TCR beta CDR3 regions were amplified. The primer set for the first-round RT-PCR of the TCR CDR3 was HTBI. From the multiplex PCR reads, TCRdb called clonotypes with MiXCR, one entry per CDR3 protein. The sample records around 34,000 distinct CDR3 sequences, 45% to 55% being singletons. Input material: blood. The origin of the receptors is a woman in her 40s with Graves' ophthalmopathy.

By proportion, this clonotype is medium-sized. This chain uses TRBV20-1 with TRBJ2-1; D may be TRBD1 or TRBD2 (5 bases each). In germline, CDR1 is DFQATT, CDR2 SNEGSKA (reference sequence). CDR3 length: 13 amino acids. V was cut by 5 bases and J by 6 bases, with 14 bases left in between. CDR3: CSAGEPRGNEQFF. Written as DNA, the CDR3 is TGCAGTGCTGGGGAGCCGAGGGGCAATGAGCAGTTCTTC.

This clonotype has at least ten counts. The J gene is TRBJ2-1, the V gene TRBV28, with 7 bases fitting TRBD2. This CDR3 has 16 residues. In germline, CDR1 is MDHEN, CDR2 SYDVKM. The ends lost 7 bases at V and 9 bases at J; junction bases unmatched: 18. CDR3 in DNA: TGTGCCAGCACCCCCGACGGGACTACCGACCGGCTTGAGCAGTTCTTC. It specifies CASTPDGTTDRLEQFF.

To note about this clonotype: With a much larger clone just one base away, this may be a read error. V and J are TRBV7-9 and TRBJ2-7, with 7 bases aligning to TRBD2. Germline CDR1 reads SEHNR; CDR2 reads FQNEAQ (reference sequence). This CDR3 comprises 16 residues. V lost 3 bases and J lost 2; bases outside the gene matches: 10. This chain's CDR3 is CASSFQGGSFAYEQYF. The CDR3 DNA is TGTGCCAGCAGCTTCCAGGGCGGGAGTTTTGCCTACGAGCAGTACTTC.

This clonotype was picked up many times. This chain uses TRBV7-9 with TRBJ2-7, with D possibly being TRBD1 (6 bases). V was trimmed by 5 bases and J by 4 bases, leaving 12 bases between them. The CDR3 has 13 amino acids. Per germline, CDR1 SEHNR and CDR2 FQNEAQ (reference sequence). CDR3 protein: CASSGRTVYEQYF. For the CDR3, the DNA is TGTGCCAGCAGCGGTAGGACAGTTTACGAGCAGTACTTC.

The J gene is TRBJ2-3, the V gene TRBV29-1; no clear D gene. The CDR3 is 12 residues long. From germline, CDR1 is SQVTM and CDR2 ANQGSEA. The V and J ends lost 7 bases and 0 bases respectively, with 8 bases between them. CDR3 loop: CSGGISTDTQYF. For the CDR3, the DNA is TGCAGCGGGGGAATTAGCACAGATACGCAGTATTTT.

This clonotype has at least ten counts. A read error is possible here, since a much larger clone lies one base away. The chain couples TRBV9 to TRBJ2-2, with no clear D. Looked up from germline, CDR1 is SGDLS and CDR2 is YYNGEE. Between the trimmed V and J ends, which lost 0 bases and 7 bases, there was a span of 4 bases. This CDR3 is 12 amino acids long. CDR3 in DNA: TGTGCCAGCAGCGTAGCTGTCGGGGAGCTGTTTTTT. Its translation is CASSVAVGELFF.

As to this clonotype: One end of the junction fails to match germline, which may point to a read error. The CDR3 is CASSLGDRGNSYEQYF. CDR3 nucleotide sequence: TGTGCTAGCAGCTTAGGGGACAGGGGGAACTCCTACGAGCAGTACTTC. The chain carries TRBV7-7 and TRBJ2-7; 11 nucleotides agree with TRBD1. The germline CDR1 and CDR2 sequences are SSHAT and FNYEAQ (reference sequence). This CDR3 spans 16 amino acids.

The rearrangement joins TRBV7-9 to TRBJ1-1; D is ambiguous. Germline V CDR1 and CDR2: SEHNR, FQNEAQ (reference sequence). V shed 3 bases and J shed 7 bases, with 18 bases lying between them. The CDR3 loop spans 15 amino acids. The CDR3 sequence: CASSFCTRTLLEAFF. DNA of the CDR3: TGTGCCAGCAGCTTCTGTACGCGCACCCTCCTTGAAGCTTTCTTT. The full variable domain, completed using reference TRBV7-9 and TRBJ1-1, is DTGVSQNPRHKITKRGQNVTFRCDPISEHNRLYWYRQTLGQGPEFLTYFQNEAQLEKSRLLSDRFSAERPKGSFSTLEIQRTEQGDSAMYLCASSFCTRTLLEAFFGQGTRLTVV.